This T cell receptor beta chain was identified during a study of T cell changes during pregnancy in multiple sclerosis. The repertoire was sequenced with immunoSEQ multiplex PCR; TCRdb's copy has only in-frame clones and lacks some. This table holds about 110,000 clones, about nine tenths found once. The ends were cut back, 4 bases at V and 2 bases at J, with 12 bases in the middle. The CDR3 extends over 14 amino acids. Germline CDR1 and CDR2: MNHEY and SVGAGI. This chain links TRBV6-5 with TRBJ2-7; possibly TRBD1 for D (5 bases). The sequences come from peripheral blood, collected after pregnancy. The origin of this receptor is a female donor with multiple sclerosis, enrolled in a pregnancy study. Here the CDR3 DNA reads TGTGCCAGCAGTTCAACAGGTAATACCTACGAGCAGTACTTC. Translation: CASSSTGNTYEQYF.